Listed below are T cell receptor beta chains from one sample, sequenced in a study of CD8 T cells in ankylosing spondylitis. TCRdb recomputed calls from the 5' RACE reads with MiXCR, one row per CDR3 protein. The sample consists of 200,000 to 250,000 distinct CDR3 sequences, roughly 6.6% of them appearing once. Specimen: blood, either unsorted or a sorted T cell fraction (not recorded which). Every receptor here comes from a male donor with ankylosing spondylitis. Both conserved end residues are part of each CDR3. Each record gives: clone size, V gene, D gene, J gene, CDR3 protein, CDR3 DNA. D genes are given only for firm matches. Rows give clone size only sometimes, using once, few, many, or a class for an expanded clone.

few	TRBV15	TRBD1	TRBJ1-5	CATSLDRANQPQHF	TGTGCCACCAGCCTAGACAGGGCTAATCAGCCCCAGCATTTT
few	TRBV3-1	TRBD2	TRBJ2-7	CASSPTLAGERSHEQYF	TGTGCCAGCAGCCCGACGTTAGCGGGAGAGAGGTCTCACGAGCAGTACTTC
many	TRBV6-5	.	TRBJ1-2	CASSYLGTAFNGGYTF	TGTGCCAGCAGTTACCTAGGGACCGCATTTAACGGGGGCTACACCTTC
many	TRBV6-5	.	TRBJ1-2	CASSYEGSGYGYTF	TGTGCCAGCAGTTACGAGGGGAGTGGGTATGGCTACACCTTC
many	TRBV11-1	.	TRBJ1-1	CASSLGGITEAFF	TGTGCCAGCAGCTTAGGAGGGATCACTGAAGCTTTCTTT
.	TRBV5-1	TRBD2	TRBJ2-3	CASSHSGGAVDTQYF	TGCGCCAGCAGCCATAGCGGGGGGGCCGTGGATACGCAGTATTTT
.	TRBV6-1	TRBD2	TRBJ2-1	CASGREINEQFF	TGTGCCAGTGGGAGGGAAATCAATGAGCAGTTCTTC
few	TRBV6-1	.	TRBJ1-4	CASSPYDSTNEKLFF	TGTGCCAGCAGTCCTTACGACAGCACTAATGAAAAACTGTTTTTT
many	TRBV6-1	TRBD1	TRBJ1-5	CASTGQGLFSNQPQHF	TGTGCCAGCACGGGACAGGGGCTATTTAGCAATCAGCCCCAGCATTTT
.	TRBV27	.	TRBJ1-1	CASSLAWKGPGTEAFF	TGTGCCAGCAGTTTAGCCTGGAAAGGACCGGGGACTGAAGCTTTCTTT
few	TRBV5-6	.	TRBJ2-1	CASSSGFVGDNEQFF	TGTGCCAGCAGCTCGGGATTCGTAGGGGACAATGAGCAGTTCTTC
.	TRBV20-1	.	TRBJ2-1	CSARDGNEQFF	TGCAGTGCTAGAGATGGGAATGAGCAGTTCTTC